The 17 T cell receptor beta chains below all came from one sample that was sequenced in a study of T cells after yellow fever vaccination. TCRdb fed the 5' RACE reads into MiXCR, producing one record per CDR3 protein. The profile covers hundreds of thousands of distinct CDR3 sequences, with roughly 21% appearing a single time and 14% taken by the ten largest. The sample consisted of PBMCs, taken 15 days after the yellow fever booster vaccination. All receptors derive from a young man who received the YFV17D yellow fever vaccine.

The chain links TRBV29-1 to TRBJ1-5; TRBD1 matches 7 bases. Germline CDR1 SQVTM, CDR2 ANQGSEA. J was trimmed by 6 bases and V by 4 bases; bases with no gene match: 6. The CDR3 is 13 residues long. Here the CDR3 DNA reads TGCAGCGTTGCGTCGGCAGGGGGTCAGCCCCAGCATTTT. Translating gives CSVASAGGQPQHF.

This clonotype was picked up a small number of times. The chain carries TRBV5-1 and TRBJ2-3, with D possibly TRBD2 on 5 matching bases. The CDR3 has 13 residues. V was pared by 0 bases and J by 8 bases, with 10 bases between. Germline V gene data show CDR1 as SGHRS and CDR2 as YFSETQ. The CDR3 DNA reads as TGCGCCAGCAGCTTGGATAGTGGGAGTACGCAGTATTTT. It translates to CASSLDSGSTQYF.

The V and J genes are TRBV15 and TRBJ1-4; the D is unclear. The V gene's germline CDR1 is LNHNV and CDR2 YYDKDF (reference sequence). The V end lost 0 bases, the J end lost 8 bases, and 7 bases lay between the germline ends. The CDR3 length is 13 residues. The CDR3 here is CATSRDTAEKLFF. The CDR3, as DNA: TGTGCCACCAGCAGAGACACGGCCGAAAAACTGTTTTTT.

This clonotype was picked up a small number of times. The chain employs TRBV20-1 and TRBJ2-4, with TRBD2 identical over 8 bases. V lost 1 base to trimming and J lost 6 bases; unmatched junction nucleotides: 8. This CDR3 is built from 15 residues. Germline values: CDR1 DFQATT, CDR2 SNEGSKA (reference sequence). The CDR3, as DNA: TGCAGTGCTAGAGCCCACGGGAGGGCTGGAAACATTCAGTACTTC. Amino acids: CSARAHGRAGNIQYF.

This chain uses TRBV5-6 with TRBJ2-1; 9 bases are shared with TRBD2. The CDR3 totals 16 residues. CDR1 is SGHDT, CDR2 YYEEEE, per germline. V lost 2 bases to trimming and J lost 9 bases; unmatched junction nucleotides: 12. CDR3 DNA sequence: TGTGCCAGCAGCTTCTTAGTGGCGACTAGCGGTTCTGAGCAGTTCTTC. This encodes CASSFLVATSGSEQFF.

This chain links TRBV6-2 or TRBV6-3 with TRBJ1-1, with D perhaps matching TRBD1 (6 bases). The germline gives CDR1 MNHEY, CDR2 SVGEGT. This CDR3 is 15 amino acids long. The germline V and J ends were trimmed by 2 bases and 5 bases, with 15 bases remaining between them. As DNA, the CDR3 is TGTGCCAGCAGTTACGTCGCAGGGGCCGGGACTGAAGCTTTCTTT. Its translation: CASSYVAGAGTEAFF.

The chain links TRBV6-5 to TRBJ2-3; TRBD2 agrees at 8 bases. This CDR3 has 18 amino acids. Germline lookup yields CDR1 MNHEY and CDR2 SVGAGI. The J segment lost 2 bases and the V segment lost 1 base, leaving 11 bases of the junction unmatched. The CDR3 protein is CASSYLTPLAGFTDTQYF. The DNA for the CDR3 is TGTGCCAGCAGTTACTTAACTCCGCTAGCGGGCTTCACAGATACGCAGTATTTT.

This clonotype was picked up many times. The rearrangement links TRBV29-1 to TRBJ2-1; TRBD1 is a possible D gene (5 bases). V lost 4 bases and J lost 7, with 11 bases in between. The CDR3 extends over 12 amino acids. Per the germline V gene, CDR1 is SQVTM and CDR2 is ANQGSEA. CDR3 coding DNA: TGCAGCGTTGGGGGAAAGGGGAATGAGCAGTTCTTC. Translation gives CSVGGKGNEQFF.

CDR3 DNA sequence: TGTGCCAGCAGCCACCGGGACAGGGGTGCCGGGGAGCTGTTTTTT. This translates into CASSHRDRGAGELFF. The chain joins TRBV7-8 to TRBJ2-2, with TRBD1 matching over 10 bases. Germline CDR1 SGHVS, CDR2 FQNEAQ. Losses at the gene ends were 5 bases for V and 6 bases for J; bases not matched to a gene: 6. This CDR3 spans 15 amino acids.

The chain links TRBV7-9 to TRBJ2-3; D not certain. CDR3 size: 15 residues. Germline-derived CDR1 and CDR2 are SEHNR and FQNEAQ (reference sequence). The V end was cut by 1 base, the J end by 2 bases, with 10 bases between. This CDR3 is CASSLVPTATDTQYF. As DNA, the CDR3 is TGTGCCAGCAGCTTAGTCCCGACGGCCACAGATACGCAGTATTTT.

V usage is TRBV18 and J usage is TRBJ2-7; TRBD2 matches 7 bases. CDR3 length: 15 residues. Germline-derived CDR1 and CDR2 are KGHSH and LQKENI. Trimming removed 6 bases from V and 0 bases from J; junction bases left unmatched: 8. The CDR3 here is CASSATAGPSYEQYF. In DNA, the CDR3 is TGTGCCAGCTCGGCCACAGCGGGACCCTCCTACGAGCAGTACTTC.

V and J are TRBV5-1 and TRBJ2-7; D is possibly TRBD1 (6 bases). CDR1 and CDR2 (germline): SGHRS, YFSETQ. The length of the CDR3 is 14 residues. Deletions cut 4 bases from V and 1 base from J, with 12 bases between. The CDR3 DNA follows: TGCGCCAGCAGCATTGGCCAGGGGTCCTACGAGCAGTACTTC. Amino acid sequence: CASSIGQGSYEQYF.

This clonotype has just a few counts. The rearrangement joins TRBV9 to TRBJ2-1, with 14 bases aligning to TRBD2. CDR1 is SGDLS and CDR2 is YYNGEE in the germline V gene. V was clipped by 3 bases and J by 9 bases; unmatched bases: 8. CDR3 length equals 16 residues. The CDR3 protein is CASSDVTSGRAPEQFF. In nucleotides, the CDR3 is TGTGCCAGCAGCGATGTGACTAGCGGGAGGGCCCCTGAGCAGTTCTTC.

Only a few counts were recorded for this clonotype. The gene calls are TRBV7-3 and TRBJ2-6; D remains unclear. V shed 0 bases and J shed 0 bases, with 6 bases lying between them. Germline V gene lookup returns CDR1 SGHTA and CDR2 FQGTGA. The CDR3 length is 16 residues. The CDR3 nucleotides are TGTGCCAGCAGCTTAACATCCGGCTCTGGGGCCAACGTCCTGACTTTC. Amino acid sequence: CASSLTSGSGANVLTF.

This rearrangement joins TRBV5-1 to TRBJ2-1, with D perhaps TRBD1 (5 bases). V dropped 0 bases and J dropped 2 bases, with 12 bases sitting between them. Germline V gene sequence: CDR1 SGHRS, CDR2 YFSETQ. This CDR3 has 16 amino acids. The CDR3 region has the DNA TGCGCCAGCAGCTTGGGTGACAGCTACCCCTACAATGAGCAGTTCTTC. It yields the protein CASSLGDSYPYNEQFF.

The genes are TRBV5-5 and TRBJ2-1, with TRBD2 matching over 10 bases. The ends lost 0 bases at V and 0 bases at J; junction bases unmatched: 6. Germline CDR1 is SGHKS and CDR2 is YYEKEE (reference sequence). This CDR3 has 18 residues. The CDR3 reads CASSLDSGRTSSYNEQFF. CDR3 nucleotides: TGTGCCAGCAGCTTGGATAGCGGGAGGACGAGCTCCTACAATGAGCAGTTCTTC.

A few counts support this clonotype. The chain couples TRBV29-1 to TRBJ1-1; D uncertain. V was cut by 4 bases and J by 0 bases, with 6 bases left in between. Germline V gene lookup returns CDR1 SQVTM and CDR2 ANQGSEA. The length of the CDR3 is 12 residues. CDR3 DNA sequence: TGCAGCGTTGGTAAGATGAACACTGAAGCTTTCTTT. Its protein product is CSVGKMNTEAFF.